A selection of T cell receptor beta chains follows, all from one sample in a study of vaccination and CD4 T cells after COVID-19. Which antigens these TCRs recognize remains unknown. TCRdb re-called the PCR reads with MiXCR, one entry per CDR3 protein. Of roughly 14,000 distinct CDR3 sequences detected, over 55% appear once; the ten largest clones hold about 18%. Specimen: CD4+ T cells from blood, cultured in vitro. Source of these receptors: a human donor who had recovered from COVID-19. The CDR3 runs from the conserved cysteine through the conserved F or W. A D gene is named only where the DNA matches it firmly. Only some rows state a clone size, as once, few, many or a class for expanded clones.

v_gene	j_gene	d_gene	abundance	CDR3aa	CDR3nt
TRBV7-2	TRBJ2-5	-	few	CASSLLGVETQYF	TGTGCCAGCAGCTTATTAGGGGTTGAGACCCAGTACTTC
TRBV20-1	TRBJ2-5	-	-	CSARPTREVQETQYF	TGCAGTGCTAGACCAACGCGAGAGGTTCAAGAGACCCAGTACTTC
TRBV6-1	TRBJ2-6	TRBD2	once	CASQRGVASGSSGANVLTF	TGTGCCAGCCAGCGCGGGGTGGCTAGCGGGAGCTCTGGGGCCAACGTCCTGACTTTC
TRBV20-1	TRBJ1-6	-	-	CSARLPPGGAYNSPLHF	TGCAGTGCTAGATTACCCCCCGGGGGGGCCTATAATTCACCCCTCCACTTT
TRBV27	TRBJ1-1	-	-	CASSSLRGGTEAFF	TGTGCCAGCAGTTCACTCAGGGGTGGGACTGAAGCTTTCTTT
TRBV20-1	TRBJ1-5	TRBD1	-	CSARVQGGQPQHF	TGCAGTGCTAGGGTGCAGGGGGGACAGCCCCAGCATTTT
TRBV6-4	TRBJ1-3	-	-	CATLWGGSLFSGNTIYF	TGTGCCACCCTCTGGGGGGGCAGCTTATTCTCTGGAAACACCATATATTTT
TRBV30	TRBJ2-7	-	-	CAWSVPRREWDNEQYF	TGTGCCTGGAGTGTACCCCGGCGGGAGTGGGACAACGAGCAGTACTTC
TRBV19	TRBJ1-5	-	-	CASSRQGGAQPQHF	TGTGCCAGTAGTAGGCAGGGAGGGGCACAGCCCCAGCATTTT
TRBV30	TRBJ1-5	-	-	CAWTPGYNQPQHF	TGTGCCTGGACCCCCGGGTACAATCAGCCCCAGCATTTT
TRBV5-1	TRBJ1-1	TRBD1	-	CASSVTGVREAFF	TGCGCCAGCAGCGTAACAGGGGTAAGAGAAGCTTTCTTT
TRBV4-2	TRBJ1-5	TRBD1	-	CASSQGGTGGRQPQHF	TGTGCCAGCAGCCAAGGGGGTACAGGGGGTCGTCAGCCCCAGCATTTT
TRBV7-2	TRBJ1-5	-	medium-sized	CASSSYLQGPQHF	TGTGCCAGCAGCTCATACCTACAGGGGCCCCAGCATTTT
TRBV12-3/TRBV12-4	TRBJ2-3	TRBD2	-	CASRELAGTDTQYF	TGTGCCAGCAGGGAACTAGCGGGAACAGATACGCAGTATTTT
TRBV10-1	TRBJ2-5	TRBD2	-	CASSVGGNQETQYF	TGCGCCAGCAGTGTCGGGGGGAACCAAGAGACCCAGTACTTC
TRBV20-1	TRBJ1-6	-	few	CSASRGRGLNSALHF	TGCAGTGCTAGTCGAGGAAGGGGTCTTAATTCGGCCCTCCACTTT
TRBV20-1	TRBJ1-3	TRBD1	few	CSASPDRGPGNTIYF	TGCAGTGCTAGTCCCGACAGGGGGCCTGGAAACACCATATATTTT
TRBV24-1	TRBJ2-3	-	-	CATSDHRGRTDTQYF	TGTGCCACCAGTGATCACCGGGGCCGCACAGATACGCAGTATTTT
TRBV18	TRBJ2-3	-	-	CASSRQRGEFTDTQYF	TGTGCCAGCTCACGCCAGCGAGGAGAGTTTACAGATACGCAGTATTTT
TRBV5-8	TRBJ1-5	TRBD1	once	CASSLPIRGYNQPQHF	TGTGCCAGCAGCCTTCCCATCAGGGGGTACAATCAGCCCCAGCATTTT
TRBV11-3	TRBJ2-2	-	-	CASSLYNTGELFF	TGTGCCAGCAGCTTATACAACACCGGGGAGCTGTTTTTT
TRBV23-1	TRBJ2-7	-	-	CASSHPGEFDPSYEQYF	TGCGCCAGCAGTCATCCCGGGGAGTTTGACCCCTCCTACGAGCAGTACTTC
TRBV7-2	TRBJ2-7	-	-	CAIPTGYPTYEQYF	TGTGCCATTCCGACAGGATACCCTACCTACGAGCAGTACTTC
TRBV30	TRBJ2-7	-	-	CAWDPRGGRLYF	TGTGCCTGGGATCCTAGGGGGGGCCGGTTGTACTTC
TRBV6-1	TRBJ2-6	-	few	CASYSGANVLTF	TGTGCCAGCTACTCTGGGGCCAACGTCCTGACTTTC